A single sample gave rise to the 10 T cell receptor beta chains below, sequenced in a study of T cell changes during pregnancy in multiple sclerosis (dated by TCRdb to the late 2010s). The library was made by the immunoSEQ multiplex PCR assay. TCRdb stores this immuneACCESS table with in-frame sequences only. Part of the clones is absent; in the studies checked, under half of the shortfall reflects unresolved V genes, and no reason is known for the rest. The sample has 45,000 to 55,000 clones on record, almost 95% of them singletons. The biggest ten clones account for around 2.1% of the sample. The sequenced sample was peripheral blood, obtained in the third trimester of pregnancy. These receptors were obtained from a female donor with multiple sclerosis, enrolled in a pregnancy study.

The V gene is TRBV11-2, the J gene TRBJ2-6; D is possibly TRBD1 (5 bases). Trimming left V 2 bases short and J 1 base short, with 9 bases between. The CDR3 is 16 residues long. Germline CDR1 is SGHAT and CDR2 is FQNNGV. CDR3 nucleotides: TGTGCCAGCAGCTTACTGCAGGGTTCTGGGGCCAACGTCCTGACTTTC. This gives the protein CASSLLQGSGANVLTF.

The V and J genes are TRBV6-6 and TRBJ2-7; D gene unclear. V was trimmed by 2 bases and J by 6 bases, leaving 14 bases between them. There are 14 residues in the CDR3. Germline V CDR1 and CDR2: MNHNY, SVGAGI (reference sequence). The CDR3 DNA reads TGTGCCAGCAGTTACGATAGGCAGGTTCTCGAGCAGTACTTC. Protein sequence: CASSYDRQVLEQYF.

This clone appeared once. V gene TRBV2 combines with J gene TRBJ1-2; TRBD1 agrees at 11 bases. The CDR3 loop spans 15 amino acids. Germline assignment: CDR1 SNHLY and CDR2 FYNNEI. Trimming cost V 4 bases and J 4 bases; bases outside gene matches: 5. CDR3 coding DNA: TGTGCCAGCAGTGGGGGGACAGGGGGGAGCTATGGCTACACCTTC. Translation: CASSGGTGGSYGYTF.

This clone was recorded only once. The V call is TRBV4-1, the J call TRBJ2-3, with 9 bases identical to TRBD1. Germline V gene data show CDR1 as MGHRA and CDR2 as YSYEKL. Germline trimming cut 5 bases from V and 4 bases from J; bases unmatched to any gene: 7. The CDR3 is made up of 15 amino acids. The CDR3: CASSSGQGLSDTQYF. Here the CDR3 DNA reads TGCGCCAGCAGCTCGGGACAGGGCCTCTCAGATACGCAGTATTTT.

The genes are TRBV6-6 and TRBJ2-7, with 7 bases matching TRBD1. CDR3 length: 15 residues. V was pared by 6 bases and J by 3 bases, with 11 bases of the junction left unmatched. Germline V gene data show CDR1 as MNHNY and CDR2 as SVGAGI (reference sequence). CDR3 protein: CASSPGGRSNYEQYF. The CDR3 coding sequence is TGTGCCAGCAGCCCAGGGGGTAGGTCTAACTACGAGCAGTACTTC.

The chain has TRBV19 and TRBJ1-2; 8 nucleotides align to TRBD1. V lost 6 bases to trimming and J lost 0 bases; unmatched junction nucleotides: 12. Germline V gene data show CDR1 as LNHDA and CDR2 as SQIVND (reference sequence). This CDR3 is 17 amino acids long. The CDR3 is CASRDPGQAGSNYGYTF. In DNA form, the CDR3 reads TGTGCCAGTAGGGACCCGGGACAGGCGGGCTCTAACTATGGCTACACCTTC. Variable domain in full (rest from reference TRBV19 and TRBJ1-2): DGGITQSPKYLFRKEGQNVTLSCEQNLNHDAMYWYRQDPGQGLRLIYYSQIVNDFQKGDIAEGYSVSREKKESFPLTVTSAQKNPTAFYLCASRDPGQAGSNYGYTFGSGTRLTVV.

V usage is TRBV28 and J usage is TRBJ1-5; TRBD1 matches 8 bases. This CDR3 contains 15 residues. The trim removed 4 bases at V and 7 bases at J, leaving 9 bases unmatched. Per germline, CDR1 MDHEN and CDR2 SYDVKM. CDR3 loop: CASSSPQGVGQPQHF. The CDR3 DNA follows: TGTGCCAGCAGTTCCCCACAGGGGGTCGGGCAGCCCCAGCATTTT.

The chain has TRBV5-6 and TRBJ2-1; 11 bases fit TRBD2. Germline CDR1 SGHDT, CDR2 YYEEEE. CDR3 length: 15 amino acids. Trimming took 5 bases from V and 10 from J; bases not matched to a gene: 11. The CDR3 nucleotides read TGTGCCAGCAGGCCGGGACTAGCGGTCCTTTTGGAGCAGTTCTTC. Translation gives CASRPGLAVLLEQFF.

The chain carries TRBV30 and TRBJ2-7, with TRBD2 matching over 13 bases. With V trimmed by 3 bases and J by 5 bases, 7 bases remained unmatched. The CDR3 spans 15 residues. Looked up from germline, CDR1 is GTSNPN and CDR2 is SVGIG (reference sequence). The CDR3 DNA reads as TGTGCCTGGAGCCTCGGACTAGCGGGAGTAAACGAGCAGTACTTC. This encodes CAWSLGLAGVNEQYF.

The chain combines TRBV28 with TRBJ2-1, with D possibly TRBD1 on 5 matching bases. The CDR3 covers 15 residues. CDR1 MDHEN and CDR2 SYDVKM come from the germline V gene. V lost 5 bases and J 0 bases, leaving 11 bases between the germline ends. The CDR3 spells CASSIPTDSYNEQFF. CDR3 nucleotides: TGTGCCAGCAGTATTCCGACAGACTCCTACAATGAGCAGTTCTTC.